This T cell receptor (beta chain) was sequenced for a study of blood T cell repertoires in COVID-19. Allocation to cohorts depended on clinical history reported by the participants. Trimming left V 8 bases short and J 5 bases short, with 21 bases between. CDR3 length: 15 amino acids. Germline V gene lookup returns CDR1 SNHLY and CDR2 FYNNEI. Per the original data handling: Estimation of nucleated cell counts was performed using reference gene primer amplification. Libraries were prepared by immunoSEQ multiplex PCR; TCRdb keeps only in-frame clonotypes and omits some of them. That table is the source of V, J and clone size, and D and trimming were worked out from the DNA. Of over 150,000 clones detected, approximately 80% appear once; the ten largest clones hold about 3.7%.

The sequence derives from a woman aged 60-75 years who had recovered from COVID-19. The chain couples TRBV2 to TRBJ1-2; tentatively, D is TRBD1 (6 bases). The sequenced material came from PBMCs or T cells enriched from blood (not recorded which). The CDR3 sequence is CASVQGVGRAYGYTF. The CDR3 coding sequence is TGTGCCAGCGTACAGGGAGTGGGGAGAGCTTATGGCTACACCTTC.